The TCR beta chain under discussion was sequenced for a study of graft-versus-host responses after intestinal transplantation. Overall study context: The whole recipient group had anti-thymocyte globulin induction followed by tacrolimus and steroids for roughly three years. Overall study findings and caveats: Patients who carried graft-donor T cell macrochimerism also had high graft-versus-host to host-versus-graft clonal ratios in their allografts. The study associated peak circulating GvH clone levels with early post-transplant HvG declines.

A word on this clone: The antigen remains undetermined.

Clones were sequenced by immunoSEQ multiplex PCR, and TCRdb holds only the in-frame ones, with some missing. The table has approximately 89,000 clones, 90% seen once. Sequenced here: PBMCs, sampled around 450 days after intestinal transplant. The receptor's source is a human patient who received an intestinal transplant, so some T cells may come from the graft donor.

The CDR3 is CASSEYPITTGGSGEQYF. The CDR3 DNA reads as TGTGCCAGCAGTGAATACCCCATAACGACAGGGGGCTCAGGGGAGCAGTACTTC. The chain carries TRBV25-1 and TRBJ2-7; TRBD1 aligns across 10 bases. In germline, CDR1 is MGHDK, CDR2 SYGVNS. After removal of 0 bases from V and 7 bases from J, the junction contained 15 bases not matched to a gene. The CDR3 sequence is 18 residues long.